The 13 T cell receptor beta chains reported below all come from one sample, sequenced in a study of identical twins. TCRdb passed the 5' RACE reads through MiXCR, listing each CDR3 protein once. The data show 400,000 or so distinct CDR3 sequences, approximately 10% seen once. Sequenced input: naive T cells sorted from blood. These receptors originate from a woman between 45 and 65 years old in good health.

This chain joins TRBV11-2 and TRBJ1-1, with TRBD1 as a possible D gene (5 bases). Trimming took 2 bases from V and 10 from J, leaving 11 bases between them. The CDR3 contains 12 residues. Germline CDR1 SGHAT, CDR2 FQNNGV. The CDR3 region is CASSLTGTGAFF. The CDR3 coding sequence is TGTGCCAGCAGCTTAACAGGAACGGGAGCTTTCTTT. Complete variable domain (other parts from reference TRBV11-2 and TRBJ1-1): EAGVAQSPRYKIIEKRQSVAFWCNPISGHATLYWYQQILGQGPKLLIQFQNNGVVDDSQLPKDRFSAERLKGVDSTLKIQPAKLEDSAVYLCASSLTGTGAFFGQGTRLTVV.

This clonotype was recorded at least ten times. V and J are TRBV10-3 and TRBJ2-5; TRBD1 agrees at 12 bases. Looked up from germline, CDR1 is ENHRY and CDR2 is SYGVKD. The CDR3 has 13 residues. V gave up 10 bases and J gave up 4 bases; unmatched junction bases: 4. CDR3: CATGTGGGETQYF. Here the CDR3 DNA reads TGTGCCACAGGGACAGGGGGCGGAGAGACCCAGTACTTC.

J is TRBJ2-2 and V is TRBV12-3 or TRBV12-4; D gene ambiguous. V was trimmed by 3 bases and J by 7 bases, leaving 12 bases between them. CDR3 length: 14 amino acids. This CDR3 is CASSLPPMGGELFF. The CDR3 DNA is TGTGCCAGCAGTTTGCCACCAATGGGCGGGGAGCTGTTTTTT.

This chain joins TRBV12-5 and TRBJ2-1, with a weak D call TRBD1 (5 bases). The CDR3 has 14 amino acids. The germline V gene has CDR1 LGHNT and CDR2 FRNRAP. Trimming took 4 bases from V and 5 from J, leaving 12 bases between them. The CDR3 region is CASGSGYSNNEQFF. Here the CDR3 DNA reads TGTGCTAGTGGTTCAGGGTATTCCAACAATGAGCAGTTCTTC.

This clonotype has ten or more counts. The V call is TRBV3-1, the J call TRBJ1-5; D is uncertain. Germline V gives CDR1 LGHDT, CDR2 YNNKEL (reference sequence). This CDR3 contains 12 residues. The germline V and J ends were trimmed by 4 bases and 3 bases, with 4 bases remaining between them. The CDR3 reads CASSRYNQPQHF. DNA of the CDR3: TGTGCCAGCAGCCGATACAATCAGCCCCAGCATTTT.

This clonotype was seen a few times. Here the CDR3 DNA reads TGTGCCAGCAGAAGGGGGACAGGGAATCAGTACGTC. This gives the protein CASRRGTGNQYV. The chain combines TRBV2 with TRBJ2-7; 9 positions match TRBD1. V gave up 6 bases and J gave up 10 bases; unmatched junction bases: 7. The CDR3 is 12 amino acids. Germline V gene data show CDR1 as SNHLY and CDR2 as FYNNEI.

Worth noting for this clonotype: Given a much more abundant clone one base away, this may be a read error. The chain combines TRBV5-1 with TRBJ1-1; perhaps TRBD1 as D (5 bases). Trimming stripped 0 bases from V and 6 bases from J, with 12 bases between. From germline, CDR1 is SGHRS and CDR2 YFSETQ. The length of the CDR3 is 14 residues. The chain's CDR3 is CASSLVAGDPEAFF. CDR3 sequence (DNA): TGCGCCAGCAGCTTGGTAGCCGGGGACCCTGAAGCTTTCTTT. Drawing the rest from reference TRBV5-1 and TRBJ1-1, the complete variable domain is KAGVTQTPRYLIKTRGQQVTLSCSPISGHRSVSWYQQTPGQGLQFLFEYFSETQRNKGNFPGRFSGRQFSNSRSEMNVSTLELGDSALYLCASSLVAGDPEAFFGQGTRLTVV.

The table lists this clonotype with a few counts. This chain joins TRBV24-1 and TRBJ2-2; D tentatively reads TRBD1 or TRBD2 (5 bases each). The V end lost 0 bases, the J end lost 0 bases, and 10 bases lay between the germline ends. Germline lookup yields CDR1 KGHDR and CDR2 SFDVKD. The CDR3 totals 17 residues. The chain's CDR3 is CATSDLRGPPNTGELFF. CDR3 nucleotide sequence: TGTGCCACCAGTGATTTGAGGGGACCACCGAACACCGGGGAGCTGTTTTTT.

This clonotype was seen many times. This rearrangement joins TRBV5-4 to TRBJ2-2, with D unresolved. The germline V gene has CDR1 SGHNT and CDR2 YYREEE (reference sequence). The CDR3 loop spans 13 amino acids. V was shortened by 0 bases and J by 5 bases, with 5 bases between the two germline ends. CDR3 residues: CASSLDRTGELFF. The DNA for the CDR3 is TGTGCCAGCAGCTTGGATCGGACCGGGGAGCTGTTTTTT.

V gene TRBV5-1 combines with J gene TRBJ2-5; TRBD1 agrees at 9 bases. The trim removed 3 bases at V and 4 bases at J, leaving 16 bases unmatched. CDR1 and CDR2 (germline): SGHRS, YFSETQ. CDR3 size: 18 residues. CDR3 sequence: CASSSWQGTGREGETQYF. DNA of the CDR3: TGCGCCAGCAGCTCTTGGCAGGGGACAGGGAGGGAAGGAGAGACCCAGTACTTC. Full variable domain (remainder filled in from reference TRBV5-1 and TRBJ2-5): KAGVTQTPRYLIKTRGQQVTLSCSPISGHRSVSWYQQTPGQGLQFLFEYFSETQRNKGNFPGRFSGRQFSNSRSEMNVSTLELGDSALYLCASSSWQGTGREGETQYFGPGTRLLVL.

This clonotype was counted only a few times. The rearrangement links TRBV7-2 to TRBJ2-7, with TRBD1 identical over 8 bases. This CDR3 is 13 amino acids long. Per germline, CDR1 SGHTA and CDR2 FQGNSA. The junction had 4 bases not matched to a gene; V was cut back by 5 bases and J by 4 bases. CDR3 sequence (DNA): TGTGCCAGCAGCCTACGACAGGGGTACGAGCAGTACGTC. Protein: CASSLRQGYEQYV.

This clonotype was seen more than once but under ten times. The chain is built from TRBV11-2 and TRBJ2-2, with 13 bases lining up with TRBD2. V was pared by 5 bases and J by 5 bases, with 11 bases of the junction left unmatched. CDR3 size: 18 residues. The germline CDR1 and CDR2 sequences are SGHAT and FQNNGV. The CDR3 region is CASSPGVGLAGNTGELFF. The CDR3 DNA reads TGTGCCAGCAGCCCCGGGGTGGGACTAGCGGGAAATACCGGGGAGCTGTTTTTT.

Ten or more counts support this clonotype. The chain has TRBV18 and TRBJ1-1; D remains ambiguous. The CDR3 is 11 residues long. V lost 2 bases to trimming and J lost 6 bases, with 4 bases between them. Germline V lookup: CDR1 KGHSH, CDR2 LQKENI. For the CDR3, the DNA is TGTGCCAGCTCACCAATGGCTGAAGCTTTCTTT. Protein product: CASSPMAEAFF.